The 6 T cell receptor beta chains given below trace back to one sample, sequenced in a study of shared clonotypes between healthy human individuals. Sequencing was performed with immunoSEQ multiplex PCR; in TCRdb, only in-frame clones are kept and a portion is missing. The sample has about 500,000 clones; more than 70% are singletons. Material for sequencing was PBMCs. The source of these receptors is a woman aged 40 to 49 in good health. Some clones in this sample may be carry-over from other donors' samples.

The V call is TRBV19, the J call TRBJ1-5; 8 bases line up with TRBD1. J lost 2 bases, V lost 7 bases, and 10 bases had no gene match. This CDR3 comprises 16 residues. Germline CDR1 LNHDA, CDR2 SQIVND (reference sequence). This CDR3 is CASTTFGQGRNQPQHF. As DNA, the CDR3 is TGTGCCAGTACCACCTTCGGACAGGGACGCAATCAGCCCCAGCATTTT.

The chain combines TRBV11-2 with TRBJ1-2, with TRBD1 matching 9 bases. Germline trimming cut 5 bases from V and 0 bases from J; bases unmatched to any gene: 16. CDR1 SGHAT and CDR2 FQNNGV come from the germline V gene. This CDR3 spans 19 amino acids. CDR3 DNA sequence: TGTGCCAGCAGCCCAGGGGGCACAGGGGGCCAGTTAGCTAACTATGGCTACACCTTC. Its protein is CASSPGGTGGQLANYGYTF.

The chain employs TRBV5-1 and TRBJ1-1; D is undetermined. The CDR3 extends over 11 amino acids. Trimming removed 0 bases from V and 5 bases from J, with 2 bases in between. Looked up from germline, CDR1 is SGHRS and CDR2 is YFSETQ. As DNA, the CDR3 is TGCGCCAGCAGCTTGGTTACTGAAGCTTTCTTT. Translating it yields CASSLVTEAFF.

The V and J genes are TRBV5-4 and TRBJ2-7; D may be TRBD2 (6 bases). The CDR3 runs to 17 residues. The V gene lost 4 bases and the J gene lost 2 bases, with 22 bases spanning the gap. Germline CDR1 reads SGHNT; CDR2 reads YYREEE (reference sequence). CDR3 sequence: CASSQSKTGTSPYEQYF. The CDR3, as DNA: TGTGCCAGCAGCCAGAGCAAGACCGGGACTTCCCCCTACGAGCAGTACTTC. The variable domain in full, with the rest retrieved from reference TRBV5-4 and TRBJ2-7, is ETGVTQSPTHLIKTRGQQVTLRCSSQSGHNTVSWYQQALGQGPQFIFQYYREEENGRGNFPPRFSGLQFPNYSSELNVNALELDDSALYLCASSQSKTGTSPYEQYFGPGTRLTVT.

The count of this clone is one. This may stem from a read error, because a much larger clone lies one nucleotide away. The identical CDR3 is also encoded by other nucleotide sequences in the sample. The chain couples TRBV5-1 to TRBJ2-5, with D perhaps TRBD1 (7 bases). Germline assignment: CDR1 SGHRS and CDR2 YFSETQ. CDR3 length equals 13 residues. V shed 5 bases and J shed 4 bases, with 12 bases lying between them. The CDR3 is CASSSQGGETQYF. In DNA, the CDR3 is TGCGCCAGCAGTTCTCAGGGGGGAGAGACCCAGTACTTC.

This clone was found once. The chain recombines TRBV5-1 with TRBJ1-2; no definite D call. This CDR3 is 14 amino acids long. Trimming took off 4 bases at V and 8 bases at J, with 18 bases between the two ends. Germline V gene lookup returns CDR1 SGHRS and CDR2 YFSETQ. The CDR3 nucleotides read TGCGCCAGCAGCCAGATGAGGGAACGATCAGGCTACACCTTC. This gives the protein CASSQMRERSGYTF. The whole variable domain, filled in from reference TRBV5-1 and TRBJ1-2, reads KAGVTQTPRYLIKTRGQQVTLSCSPISGHRSVSWYQQTPGQGLQFLFEYFSETQRNKGNFPGRFSGRQFSNSRSEMNVSTLELGDSALYLCASSQMRERSGYTFGSGTRLTVV.